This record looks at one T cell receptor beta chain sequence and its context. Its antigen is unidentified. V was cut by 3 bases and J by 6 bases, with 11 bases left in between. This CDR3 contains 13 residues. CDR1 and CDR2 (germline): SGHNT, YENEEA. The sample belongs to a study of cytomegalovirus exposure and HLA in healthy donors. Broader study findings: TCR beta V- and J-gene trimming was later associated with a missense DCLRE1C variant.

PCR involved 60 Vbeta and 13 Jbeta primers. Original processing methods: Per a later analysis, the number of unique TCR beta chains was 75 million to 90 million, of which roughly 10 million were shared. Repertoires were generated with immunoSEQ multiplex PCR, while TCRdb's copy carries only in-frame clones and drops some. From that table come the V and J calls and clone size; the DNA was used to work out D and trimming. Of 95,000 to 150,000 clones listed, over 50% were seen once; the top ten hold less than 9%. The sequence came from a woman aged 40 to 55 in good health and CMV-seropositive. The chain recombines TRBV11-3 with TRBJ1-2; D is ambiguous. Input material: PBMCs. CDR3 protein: CASSFQTADGYTF. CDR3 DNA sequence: TGTGCCAGCAGCTTCCAAACGGCGGATGGCTACACCTTC.